This T cell receptor (beta chain) was captured in a study of human T cells and chemical hapten exposure. Notes on the study in general: In comparison with controls, expanded TCRs gave rise to a significantly larger number of large CDR3 similarity clusters.

The V gene end was trimmed by 2 bases and the J gene end by 2 bases; junction bases not matched to a gene: 4. The CDR3 consists of 15 residues. Germline V gene data show CDR1 as GTSNPN and CDR2 as SVGIG (reference sequence). TCRdb called the RACE reads again in MiXCR, with one record for every CDR3 protein. The table shows roughly 100,000 distinct CDR3 sequences, with less than 40% occurring only once. In the case of this clonotype: What it recognizes is unknown.

Time point noted: patch test 3, about 24 weeks after DPC sensitization. Noted treatment: therapeutic diphenylcyclopropenone sensitization with weekly scalp DPC. The origin of this receptor is a man in his forties or fifties with alopecia areata. Some clones in this sample may be carry-over from other donors' samples. Specimen: whole blood, collected in connection with sensitization to the hapten diphenylcyclopropenone (DPC). The chain uses TRBV30 and TRBJ1-5; 9 bases are shared with TRBD1. The CDR3, as DNA: TGTGCCTGGAGTACACAGGGGGCCGGCAATCAGCCCCAGCATTTT. It is translated as CAWSTQGAGNQPQHF.